Below, 27 T cell receptor beta chains from the same sample are listed, as sequenced in a study of post-analysis software for immune sequencing data. Notes on the study in general: Five TRBV segments, TRBV5-6, TRBV5-1 and TRBV20-1 among them, were found more frequent in patients than controls.

TCR beta libraries were prepared from cDNA with unique molecular identifiers. Using its own MiXCR run on the PCR reads, TCRdb lists one record per CDR3 protein. The table includes about 820,000 distinct CDR3 sequences, approximately 50% detected once. These receptors have no identified antigens. Input material: blood. The receptors were sampled from a girl aged 10 to 17 with multiple sclerosis.

This clonotype came up a few times. The rearrangement links TRBV6-5 to TRBJ2-5; 10 bases agree with TRBD2. J was trimmed by 11 bases and V by 2 bases; bases with no gene match: 17. Germline V CDR1 and CDR2: MNHEY, SVGAGI. The CDR3 runs to 17 residues. CDR3 nucleotide sequence: TGTGCCAGCAGTTACACGGGACTAGCGAACCGTGTCGGGGGGCAGTACTTC. Translated: CASSYTGLANRVGGQYF.

Comment on this clonotype: A read error may produce the germline difference seen at one junction end. The V call is TRBV5-1, the J call TRBJ1-1, with TRBD1 identical over 7 bases. Germline values: CDR1 SGHRS, CDR2 YFSETQ. The CDR3 consists of 13 residues. This CDR3 reads CASKTGMATKAFF. Here the CDR3 DNA reads TGCGCCAGCAAGACAGGGATGGCCACTAAAGCTTTCTTT. The full variable domain, with the rest looked up from reference TRBV5-1 and TRBJ1-1, is KAGVTQTPRYLIKTRGQQVTLSCSPISGHRSVSWYQQTPGQGLQFLFEYFSETQRNKGNFPGRFSGRQFSNSRSEMNVSTLELGDSALYLCASKTGMATKAFFGQGTRLTVV.

The V gene is TRBV10-3, the J gene TRBJ2-1, with no clear D. The germline gives CDR1 ENHRY, CDR2 SYGVKD. V was pared by 10 bases and J by 8 bases, with 12 bases between. This CDR3 contains 11 residues. Here the CDR3 reads CATQTRDEQFF. CDR3 coding DNA: TGTGCCACACAGACACGGGATGAGCAGTTCTTC.

The chain uses TRBV6-2 or TRBV6-3 and TRBJ1-2; D is possibly TRBD1 (6 bases). V lost 5 bases and J lost 5, with 18 bases in between. Germline CDR1 and CDR2: MNHEY and SVGEGT. This CDR3 is built from 15 residues. In DNA, the CDR3 is TGTGCCAGCAGTCACAGGGATTCGCTCCTATATGGCTACACCTTC. Translation: CASSHRDSLLYGYTF.

This clonotype was found a few times. This chain links TRBV7-9 with TRBJ2-4, with 7 bases that match TRBD1. Germline V gene sequence: CDR1 SEHNR, CDR2 FQNEAQ (reference sequence). This CDR3 is built from 14 residues. The V gene end was trimmed by 2 bases and the J gene end by 9 bases; junction bases not matched to a gene: 7. CDR3 sequence: CASSLSTGWGIQYF. The CDR3 region has the DNA TGTGCCAGCAGCTTATCGACAGGGTGGGGCATTCAGTACTTC.

This clonotype has more than one count but fewer than ten. Germline and junction disagree at one end, which may indicate a read error. This chain uses TRBV7-8 with TRBJ1-6, with 9 bases lining up with TRBD1. From germline, CDR1 is SGHVS and CDR2 FQNEAQ. This CDR3 contains 18 residues. This CDR3 is CASSSITLGTGKNSPLHF. Written as DNA, the CDR3 is TGTGCCAGCAGCTCCATTACCCTCGGGACAGGGAAAAATTCGCCCCTCCACTTT.

There are a few counts of this clonotype. The CDR3 loop reads CSAIGTGGFGETQYF. DNA for the CDR3: TGCAGTGCGATAGGAACAGGGGGCTTTGGTGAGACCCAGTACTTC. The J gene is TRBJ2-5, the V gene TRBV20-1; TRBD1 matches 9 bases. With 6 bases clipped from V and 5 bases from J, the junction kept 13 bases outside the gene matches. The CDR3 has 15 residues. CDR1 and CDR2 from the germline V gene are DFQATT and SNEGSKA (reference sequence).

This clonotype was seen a handful of times. This chain uses TRBV20-1 with TRBJ2-1; 16 nucleotides align to TRBD2. From germline, CDR1 is DFQATT and CDR2 SNEGSKA (reference sequence). V shed 6 bases and J 8 bases; nucleotides not matched to a gene: 7. The CDR3 is 15 amino acids. The DNA of the CDR3 is TGCAGTGCGCCTCCGGGACTAGCGGGAGGGTATGAGCAGTTCTTC. Protein product: CSAPPGLAGGYEQFF.

This clonotype was observed a few times. This chain connects TRBV9 to TRBJ1-2; D might be TRBD1 (5 bases). Germline-derived CDR1 and CDR2 are SGDLS and YYNGEE. This CDR3 is 15 amino acids long. The V gene lost 3 bases and the J gene lost 2 bases, with 14 bases spanning the gap. The CDR3, as DNA: TGTGCCAGCAGCGAATTACCAGGGCCGAACTATGGCTACACCTTC. Its protein product is CASSELPGPNYGYTF.

There are a few counts of this clonotype. The chain uses TRBV4-1 and TRBJ2-5; D is uncertain. The CDR3 extends over 15 amino acids. V lost 0 bases and J 2 bases, leaving 10 bases between the germline ends. Germline V lookup: CDR1 MGHRA, CDR2 YSYEKL. CDR3 nucleotide sequence: TGCGCCAGCAGCCAAGAGGTTTGGGCTCAAGAGACCCAGTACTTC. Translated: CASSQEVWAQETQYF.

This clonotype was seen once. The chain has TRBV6-6 and TRBJ2-1; perhaps TRBD2 as D (7 bases). The length of the CDR3 is 17 residues. Looked up from germline, CDR1 is MNHNY and CDR2 is SVGAGI (reference sequence). V shed 3 bases and J shed 0 bases, with 15 bases lying between them. CDR3 coding DNA: TGTGCCAGCAGTTATAAGGGGGGGCACCCCTCCTACAATGAGCAGTTCTTC. Protein sequence: CASSYKGGHPSYNEQFF.

This clonotype was counted a few times. The rearrangement links TRBV20-1 to TRBJ2-3, with TRBD1 identical over 7 bases. Germline-derived CDR1 and CDR2 are DFQATT and SNEGSKA (reference sequence). V gave up 2 bases and J gave up 2 bases; unmatched junction bases: 7. CDR3 length: 15 residues. The CDR3 protein is CSARRGQTLTDTQYF. The CDR3 region has the DNA TGCAGTGCTAGAAGGGGACAGACCCTCACAGATACGCAGTATTTT.

This clonotype was picked up a small number of times. The chain has TRBV6-6 and TRBJ1-1, with TRBD1 matching over 7 bases. The CDR3 is 13 residues long. Trimming cost V 7 bases and J 7 bases; bases outside gene matches: 9. The germline V gene encodes CDR1 MNHNY and CDR2 SVGAGI (reference sequence). The CDR3 sequence: CASMESGQLEAFF. The DNA for the CDR3 is TGTGCCAGCATGGAATCGGGACAGCTTGAAGCTTTCTTT.

The chain recombines TRBV6-6 with TRBJ1-5; tentative D call: TRBD1 (5 bases). CDR3 length: 14 residues. V was cut by 2 bases and J by 6 bases, with 11 bases left in between. CDR1 is MNHNY, CDR2 SVGAGI, per germline (reference sequence). CDR3 in amino acids: CASSYQGLVQPQHF. The CDR3 DNA sequence: TGTGCCAGCAGTTACCAGGGATTGGTTCAGCCCCAGCATTTT.

This clonotype occurred once. The gene calls are TRBV6-5 and TRBJ2-1, with 8 positions matching TRBD2. The CDR3 covers 15 residues. The germline V gene has CDR1 MNHEY and CDR2 SVGAGI. V trimming: 6 bases; J trimming: 3 bases; junction bases outside the gene matches: 7. The CDR3 DNA reads as TGTGCCAGCAGGGACGGGAGGGCGGACTACAATGAGCAGTTCTTC. Residues: CASRDGRADYNEQFF.

The V gene is TRBV5-1, the J gene TRBJ2-7, with D uncertain. The DNA matches TRBJ2-5 better at its end, which makes the J call doubtful. This CDR3 contains 14 residues. The germline gives CDR1 SGHRS, CDR2 YFSETQ. The CDR3 region is CASSLGFLVGTQYF. CDR3 coding DNA: TGCGCCAGCAGCTTAGGGTTCCTAGTAGGGACCCAGTACTTC.

This clonotype turned up a few times. V gene TRBV10-3 combines with J gene TRBJ2-5, with 7 bases aligning to TRBD2. The CDR3 has 14 residues. With V trimmed by 6 bases and J by 2 bases, 6 bases remained unmatched. Germline lookup yields CDR1 ENHRY and CDR2 SYGVKD. CDR3 sequence (DNA): TGTGCCATCAGCGCCGGGACTAATCAAGAGACCCAGTACTTC. It encodes CAISAGTNQETQYF.

V and J are TRBV6-2 or TRBV6-3 and TRBJ2-4; 7 nucleotides line up with TRBD2. Judging by the DNA end, TRBJ2-7 fits better; the J call may be wrong. CDR1 and CDR2 from the germline V gene are MNHEY and SVGEGT. CDR3 size: 13 residues. The CDR3 loop is CASCRVRGDEQYF. The CDR3 DNA reads as TGTGCCAGCTGTCGGGTCCGGGGGGACGAGCAGTACTTC.

This chain links TRBV5-1 with TRBJ2-1; 12 bases are shared with TRBD2. Germline-derived CDR1 and CDR2 are SGHRS and YFSETQ. CDR3 size: 16 residues. The V and J ends lost 2 bases and 5 bases, in that order; junction bases with no gene match: 5. In nucleotides, the CDR3 is TGCGCCAGCAGCTTCACCCCTAGCGGGGGGGACAATGAGCAGTTCTTC. It specifies CASSFTPSGGDNEQFF.

The CDR3 protein is CAISGGWGGFSYNEQFF. In DNA form, the CDR3 reads TGTGCCATCAGTGGGGGCTGGGGAGGGTTCTCCTACAATGAGCAGTTCTTC. The V gene is TRBV10-3, the J gene TRBJ2-1; 7 bases align to TRBD2. V lost 4 bases to trimming and J lost 0 bases; unmatched junction nucleotides: 9. Germline-derived CDR1 and CDR2 are ENHRY and SYGVKD. The CDR3 is 17 amino acids.

The genes are TRBV20-1 and TRBJ1-1; D gene uncertain. V lost 2 bases, J lost 2 bases, and 12 bases lay in between. The germline gives CDR1 DFQATT, CDR2 SNEGSKA (reference sequence). The length of the CDR3 is 14 residues. CDR3 nucleotide sequence: TGCAGTGCTAGACCGGCGGCTGCAAACACTGAAGCTTTCTTT. Encoded protein: CSARPAAANTEAFF.

The V call is TRBV12-3 or TRBV12-4, the J call TRBJ2-3, with D maybe TRBD2 (5 bases). The CDR3 runs to 13 residues. The germline V and J ends were trimmed by 9 bases and 4 bases, with 14 bases remaining between them. Here the CDR3 reads CASDKGAADTQYF. The DNA of the CDR3 is TGTGCCAGTGATAAGGGAGCGGCAGATACGCAGTATTTT.

There are many counts of this clonotype. The V call is TRBV6-4, the J call TRBJ2-6, with D hard to call. Germline CDR1 is MRHNA and CDR2 is SNTAGT. V was pared by 1 base and J by 0 bases, with 7 bases between. The CDR3 covers 16 residues. The CDR3: CASSDFGHSGANVLTF. The DNA of the CDR3 is TGTGCCAGCAGTGACTTTGGGCACTCTGGGGCCAACGTCCTGACTTTC.

V usage is TRBV6-6 and J usage is TRBJ2-5; D possibly matches TRBD1 or TRBD2 (5 bases each). In germline, CDR1 is MNHNY, CDR2 SVGAGI (reference sequence). This CDR3 region has 14 residues. Trimming removed 5 bases from V and 4 bases from J, with 14 bases in between. The CDR3 loop is CASSALDSGETQYF. The DNA of the CDR3 is TGTGCCAGCAGTGCACTCGACAGCGGAGAGACCCAGTACTTC.

The gene calls are TRBV5-1 and TRBJ1-2, with D possibly TRBD1 on 5 matching bases. The CDR3 consists of 11 residues. Germline lookup yields CDR1 SGHRS and CDR2 YFSETQ. V lost 1 base to trimming and J lost 9 bases, with 7 bases between them. Here the CDR3 reads CASSLSGRYTF. The CDR3 nucleotides are TGCGCCAGCAGCTTGTCAGGGCGCTACACCTTC.

This clonotype was detected a few times. V is TRBV20-1 and J is TRBJ2-7; possibly TRBD1 for D (6 bases). The V end was cut by 6 bases, the J end by 5 bases, with 20 bases between. Germline V lookup: CDR1 DFQATT, CDR2 SNEGSKA (reference sequence). The CDR3 spans 14 residues. CDR3 loop: CSATRGSFSNEQYF. For the CDR3, the DNA is TGCAGTGCCACGAGGGGGAGTTTTTCCAACGAGCAGTACTTC.

V usage is TRBV5-1 and J usage is TRBJ2-7; TRBD2 agrees at 8 bases. V lost 4 bases, J lost 4 bases, and 10 bases stayed unmatched. In germline, CDR1 is SGHRS, CDR2 YFSETQ. The CDR3 length is 15 residues. This CDR3 reads CASSVGGLAGYEQYF. For the CDR3, the DNA is TGCGCCAGCAGCGTGGGAGGGCTAGCGGGTTACGAGCAGTACTTC.